This T cell receptor (beta chain) came from a study of blood T cell dynamics during melanoma immunotherapy. Described time point: week 3, after first cycle of checkpoint inhibitor. One draw preceded checkpoint blockade; another followed its first cycle at week 3. The data were produced by immunoSEQ multiplex PCR, yet TCRdb's version contains in-frame clones alone and is incomplete. Counted here are 10,000 to 13,000 clones, approximately 91% occurring once; the ten biggest clones make up 5% to 8%. The junction had 5 bases not matched to a gene; V was cut back by 5 bases and J by 1 base. The V gene's germline CDR1 is SGHNT and CDR2 YENEEA. The CDR3 length is 15 residues.

The sequences come from blood, collected from a patient treated with checkpoint blockade. The receptor was derived from a human donor with melanoma. The chain uses TRBV11-3 and TRBJ2-3; the match to TRBD2 covers 8 bases. CDR3 in amino acids: CASSRGGAGTDTQYF. CDR3 nucleotide sequence: TGTGCCAGCAGCCGGGGGGGGGCCGGCACAGATACGCAGTATTTT.